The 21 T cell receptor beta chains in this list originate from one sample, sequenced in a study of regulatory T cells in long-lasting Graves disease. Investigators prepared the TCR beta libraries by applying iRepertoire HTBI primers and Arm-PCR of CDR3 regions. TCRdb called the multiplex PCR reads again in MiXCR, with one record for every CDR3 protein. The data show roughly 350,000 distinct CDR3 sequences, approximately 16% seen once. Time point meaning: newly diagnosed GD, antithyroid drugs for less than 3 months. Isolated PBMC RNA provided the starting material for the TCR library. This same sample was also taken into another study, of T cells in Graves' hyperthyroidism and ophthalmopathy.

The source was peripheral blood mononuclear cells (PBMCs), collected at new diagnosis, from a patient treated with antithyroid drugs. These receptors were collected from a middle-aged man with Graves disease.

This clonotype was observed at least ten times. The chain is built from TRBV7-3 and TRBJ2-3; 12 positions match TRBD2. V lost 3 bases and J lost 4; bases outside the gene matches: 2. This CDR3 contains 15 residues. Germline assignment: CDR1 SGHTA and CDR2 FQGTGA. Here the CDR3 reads CASSFTSGGPDTQYF. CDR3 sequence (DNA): TGTGCCAGCAGCTTTACTAGCGGGGGGCCAGATACGCAGTATTTT.

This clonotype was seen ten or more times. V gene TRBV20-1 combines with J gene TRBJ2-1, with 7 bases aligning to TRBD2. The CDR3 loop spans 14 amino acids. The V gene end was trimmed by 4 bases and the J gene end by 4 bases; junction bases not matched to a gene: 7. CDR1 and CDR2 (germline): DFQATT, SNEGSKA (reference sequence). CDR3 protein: CSAKSGVDYNEQFF. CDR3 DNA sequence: TGCAGTGCTAAAAGCGGGGTCGATTACAATGAGCAGTTCTTC.

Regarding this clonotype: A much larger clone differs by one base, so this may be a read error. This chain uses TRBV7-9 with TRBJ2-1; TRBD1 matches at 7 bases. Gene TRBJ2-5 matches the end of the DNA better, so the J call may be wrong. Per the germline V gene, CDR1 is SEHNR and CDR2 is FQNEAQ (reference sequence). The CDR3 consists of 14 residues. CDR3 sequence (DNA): TGTGCCAGCATCACTAGGACAGGAGGAGAGACCCAGTACTTC. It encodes CASITRTGGETQYF.

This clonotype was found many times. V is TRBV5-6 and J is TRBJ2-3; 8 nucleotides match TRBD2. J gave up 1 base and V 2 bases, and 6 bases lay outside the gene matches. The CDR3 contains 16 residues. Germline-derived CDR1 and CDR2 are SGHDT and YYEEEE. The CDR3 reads CASSFLGSGGTDTQYF. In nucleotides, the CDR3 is TGTGCCAGCAGCTTTTTGGGTAGCGGGGGCACAGATACGCAGTATTTT.

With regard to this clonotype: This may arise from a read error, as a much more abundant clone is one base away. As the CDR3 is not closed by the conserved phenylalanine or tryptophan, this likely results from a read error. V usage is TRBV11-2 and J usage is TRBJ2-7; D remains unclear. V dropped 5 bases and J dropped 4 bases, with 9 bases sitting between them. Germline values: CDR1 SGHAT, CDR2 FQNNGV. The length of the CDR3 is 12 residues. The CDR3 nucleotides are TGTGCCAGCAGCCGCCAAGCATACGAGCAGTACCTC. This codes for CASSRQAYEQYL.

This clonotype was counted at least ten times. The CDR3 loop is CASSPRSTSGDGELFF. Here the CDR3 DNA reads TGTGCCAGCAGCCCACGATCGACTAGCGGGGACGGGGAGCTGTTTTTT. The genes are TRBV9 and TRBJ2-2; the match to TRBD2 covers 11 bases. Germline V CDR1 and CDR2: SGDLS, YYNGEE. This CDR3 is built from 16 residues. V was clipped by 4 bases and J by 7 bases; unmatched bases: 9.

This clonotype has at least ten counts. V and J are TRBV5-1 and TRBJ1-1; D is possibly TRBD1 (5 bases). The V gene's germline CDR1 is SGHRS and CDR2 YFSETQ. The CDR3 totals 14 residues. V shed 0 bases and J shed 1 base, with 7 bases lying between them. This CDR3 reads CASSLAGQNTEAFF. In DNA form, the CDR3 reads TGCGCCAGCAGCTTGGCGGGGCAGAACACTGAAGCTTTCTTT.

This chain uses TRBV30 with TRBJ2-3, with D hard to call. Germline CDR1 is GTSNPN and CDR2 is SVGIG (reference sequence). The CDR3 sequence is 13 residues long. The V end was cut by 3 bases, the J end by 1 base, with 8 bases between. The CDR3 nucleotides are TGTGCCTGGAGCGGCCGGGGCACAGATACGCAGTATTTT. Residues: CAWSGRGTDTQYF.

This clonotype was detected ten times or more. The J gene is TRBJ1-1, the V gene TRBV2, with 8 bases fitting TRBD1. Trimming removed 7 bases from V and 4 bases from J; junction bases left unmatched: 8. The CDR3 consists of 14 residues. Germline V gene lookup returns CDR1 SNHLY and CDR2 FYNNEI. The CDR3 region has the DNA TGTGCCAGCACTTTGACAGGGGCTGTCACTGAAGCTTTCTTT. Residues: CASTLTGAVTEAFF.

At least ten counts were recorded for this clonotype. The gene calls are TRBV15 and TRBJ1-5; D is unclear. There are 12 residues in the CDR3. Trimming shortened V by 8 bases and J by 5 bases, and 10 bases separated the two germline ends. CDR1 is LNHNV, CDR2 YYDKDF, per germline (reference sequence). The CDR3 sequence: CATPGRDQPQHF. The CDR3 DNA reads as TGTGCCACCCCTGGGAGAGATCAGCCCCAGCATTTT.

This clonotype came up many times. The CDR3 region is CASSPGTGAHEQYF. Here the CDR3 DNA reads TGTGCCAGCAGCCCGGGGACAGGGGCCCACGAGCAGTACTTC. The V and J genes are TRBV7-3 and TRBJ2-7, with TRBD1 identical over 10 bases. Germline CDR1 SGHTA, CDR2 FQGTGA. J was trimmed by 5 bases and V by 5 bases; bases with no gene match: 6. This CDR3 comprises 14 residues.

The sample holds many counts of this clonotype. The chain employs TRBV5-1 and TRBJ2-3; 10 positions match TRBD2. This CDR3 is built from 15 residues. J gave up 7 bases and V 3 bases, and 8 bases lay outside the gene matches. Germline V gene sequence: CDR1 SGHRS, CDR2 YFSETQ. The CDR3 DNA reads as TGCGCCAGCAGCTCTTCTAGCGGGGGAATGTATACGCAGTATTTT. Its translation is CASSSSSGGMYTQYF.

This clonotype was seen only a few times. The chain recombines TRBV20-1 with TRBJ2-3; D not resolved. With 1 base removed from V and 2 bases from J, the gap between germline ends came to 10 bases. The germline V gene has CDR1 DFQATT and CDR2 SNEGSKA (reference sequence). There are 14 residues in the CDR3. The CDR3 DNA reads TGCAGTGCTAGAGGGGTCCTACACACAGATACGCAGTATTTT. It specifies CSARGVLHTDTQYF.

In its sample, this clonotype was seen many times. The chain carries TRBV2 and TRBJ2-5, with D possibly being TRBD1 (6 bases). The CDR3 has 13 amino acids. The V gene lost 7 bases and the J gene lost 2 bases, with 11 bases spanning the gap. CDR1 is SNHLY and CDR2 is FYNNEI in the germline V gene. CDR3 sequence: CASTAGQQETQYF. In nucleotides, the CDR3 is TGTGCCAGCACCGCCGGACAGCAAGAGACCCAGTACTTC.

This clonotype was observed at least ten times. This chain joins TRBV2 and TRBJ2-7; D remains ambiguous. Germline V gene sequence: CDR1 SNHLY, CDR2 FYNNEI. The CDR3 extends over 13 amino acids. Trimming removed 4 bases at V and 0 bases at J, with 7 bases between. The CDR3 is CASSARASYEQYF. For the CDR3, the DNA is TGTGCCAGCAGTGCTAGAGCCTCCTACGAGCAGTACTTC.

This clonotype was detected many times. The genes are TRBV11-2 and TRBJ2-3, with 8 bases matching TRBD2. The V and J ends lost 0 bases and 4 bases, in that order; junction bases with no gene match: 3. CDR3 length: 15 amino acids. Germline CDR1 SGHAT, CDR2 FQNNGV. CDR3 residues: CASSLELAVADTQYF. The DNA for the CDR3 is TGTGCCAGCAGCTTAGAACTAGCGGTCGCAGATACGCAGTATTTT.

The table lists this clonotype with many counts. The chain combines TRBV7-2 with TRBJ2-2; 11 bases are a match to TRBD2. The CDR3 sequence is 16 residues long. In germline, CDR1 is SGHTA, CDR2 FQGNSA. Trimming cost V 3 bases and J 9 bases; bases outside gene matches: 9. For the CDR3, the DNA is TGTGCCAGCAGCTTCTCCGGGACTAGCGGTCTCAGGGAGCTGTTTTTT. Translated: CASSFSGTSGLRELFF.

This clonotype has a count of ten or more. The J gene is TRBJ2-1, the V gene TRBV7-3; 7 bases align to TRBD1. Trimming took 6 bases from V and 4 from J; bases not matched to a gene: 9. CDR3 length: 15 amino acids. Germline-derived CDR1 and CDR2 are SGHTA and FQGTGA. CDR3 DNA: TGTGCCAGCAGTCAAGGACAGGCCGCATACAATGAGCAGTTCTTC. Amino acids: CASSQGQAAYNEQFF.

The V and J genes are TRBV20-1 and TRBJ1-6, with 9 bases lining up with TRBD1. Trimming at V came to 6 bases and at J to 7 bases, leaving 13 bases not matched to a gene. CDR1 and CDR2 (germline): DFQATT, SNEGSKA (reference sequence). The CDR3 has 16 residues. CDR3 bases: TGCAGTGCCATTCAGGAGGACAGGGGTTGGAATTCACCCCTCCACTTT. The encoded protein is CSAIQEDRGWNSPLHF.

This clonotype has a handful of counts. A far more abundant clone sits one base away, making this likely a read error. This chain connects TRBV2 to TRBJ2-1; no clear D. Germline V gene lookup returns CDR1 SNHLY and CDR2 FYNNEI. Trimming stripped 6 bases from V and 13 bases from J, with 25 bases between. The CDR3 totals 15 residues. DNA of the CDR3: TGTGCCAGCAGCCGGGTTGGCGCCTCTCAAGAGACCCAGTTCTTC. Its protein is CASSRVGASQETQFF.

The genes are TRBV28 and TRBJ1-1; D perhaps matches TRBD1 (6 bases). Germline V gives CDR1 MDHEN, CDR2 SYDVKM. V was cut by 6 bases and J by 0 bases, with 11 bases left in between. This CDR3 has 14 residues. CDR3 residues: CASRAPGVNTEAFF. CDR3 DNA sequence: TGTGCCAGCAGGGCGCCAGGGGTGAACACTGAAGCTTTCTTT.